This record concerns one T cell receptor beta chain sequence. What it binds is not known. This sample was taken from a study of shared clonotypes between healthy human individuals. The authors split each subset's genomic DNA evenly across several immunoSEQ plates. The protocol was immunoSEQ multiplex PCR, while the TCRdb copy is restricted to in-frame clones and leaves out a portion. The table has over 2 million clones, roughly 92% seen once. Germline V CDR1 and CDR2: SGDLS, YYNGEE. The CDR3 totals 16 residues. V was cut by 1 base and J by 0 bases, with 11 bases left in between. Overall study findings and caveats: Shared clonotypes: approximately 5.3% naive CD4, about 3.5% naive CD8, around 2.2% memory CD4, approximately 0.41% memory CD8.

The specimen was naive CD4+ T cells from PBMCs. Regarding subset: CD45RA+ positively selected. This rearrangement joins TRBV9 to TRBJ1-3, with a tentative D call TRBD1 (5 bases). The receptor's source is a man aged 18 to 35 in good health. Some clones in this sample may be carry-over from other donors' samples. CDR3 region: CASSVFVGGSGNTIYF. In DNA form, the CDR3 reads TGTGCCAGCAGCGTATTCGTCGGGGGCTCTGGAAACACCATATATTTT. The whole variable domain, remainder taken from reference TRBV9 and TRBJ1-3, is DSGVTQTPKHLITATGQRVTLRCSPRSGDLSVYWYQQSLDQGLQFLIQYYNGEERAKGNILERFSAQQFPDLHSELNLSSLELGDSALYFCASSVFVGGSGNTIYFGEGSWLTVV.